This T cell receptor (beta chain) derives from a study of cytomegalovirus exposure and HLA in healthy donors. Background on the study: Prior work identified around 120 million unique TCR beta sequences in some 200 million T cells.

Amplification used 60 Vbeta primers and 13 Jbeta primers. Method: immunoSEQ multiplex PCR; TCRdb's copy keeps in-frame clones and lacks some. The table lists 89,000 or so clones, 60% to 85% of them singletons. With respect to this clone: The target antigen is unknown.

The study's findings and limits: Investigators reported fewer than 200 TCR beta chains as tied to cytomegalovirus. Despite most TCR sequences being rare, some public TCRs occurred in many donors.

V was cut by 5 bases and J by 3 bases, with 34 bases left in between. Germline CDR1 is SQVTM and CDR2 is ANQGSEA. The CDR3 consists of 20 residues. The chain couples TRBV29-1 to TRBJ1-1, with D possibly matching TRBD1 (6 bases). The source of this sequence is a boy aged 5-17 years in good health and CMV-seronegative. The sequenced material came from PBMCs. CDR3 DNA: TGCAGCGTTCAAAGGCTCGGTTTCGGGACATTACCCCGTGGGGACACTGAAGCTTTCTTT. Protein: CSVQRLGFGTLPRGDTEAFF.